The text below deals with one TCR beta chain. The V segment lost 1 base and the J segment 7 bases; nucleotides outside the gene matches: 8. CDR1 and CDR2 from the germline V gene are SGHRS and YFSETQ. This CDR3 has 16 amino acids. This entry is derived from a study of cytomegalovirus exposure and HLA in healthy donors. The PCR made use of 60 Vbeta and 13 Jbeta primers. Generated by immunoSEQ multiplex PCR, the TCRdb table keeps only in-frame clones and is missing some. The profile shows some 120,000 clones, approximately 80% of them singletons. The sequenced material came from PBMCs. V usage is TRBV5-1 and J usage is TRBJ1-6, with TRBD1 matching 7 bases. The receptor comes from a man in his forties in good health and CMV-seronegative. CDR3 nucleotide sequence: TGCGCCAGCAGCTTGACAGGGGTCGTCCAAAATTCACCCCTCCACTTT. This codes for CASSLTGVVQNSPLHF. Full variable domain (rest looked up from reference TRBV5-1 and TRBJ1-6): KAGVTQTPRYLIKTRGQQVTLSCSPISGHRSVSWYQQTPGQGLQFLFEYFSETQRNKGNFPGRFSGRQFSNSRSEMNVSTLELGDSALYLCASSLTGVVQNSPLHFGNGTRLTVT.